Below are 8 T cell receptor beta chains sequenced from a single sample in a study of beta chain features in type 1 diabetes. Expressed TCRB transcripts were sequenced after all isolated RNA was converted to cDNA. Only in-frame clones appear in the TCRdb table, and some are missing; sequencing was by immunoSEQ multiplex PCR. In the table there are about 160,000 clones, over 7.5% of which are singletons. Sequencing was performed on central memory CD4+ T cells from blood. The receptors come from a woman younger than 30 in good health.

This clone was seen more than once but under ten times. CDR3 loop: CASSLSSQETQYF. DNA for the CDR3: TGTGCCAGCAGCTTGTCCAGTCAAGAGACCCAGTACTTC. The chain recombines TRBV5-6 with TRBJ2-5; no clear D gene. V was clipped by 1 base and J by 2 bases, with 6 bases between them. This CDR3 comprises 13 residues. Germline V gives CDR1 SGHDT, CDR2 YYEEEE.

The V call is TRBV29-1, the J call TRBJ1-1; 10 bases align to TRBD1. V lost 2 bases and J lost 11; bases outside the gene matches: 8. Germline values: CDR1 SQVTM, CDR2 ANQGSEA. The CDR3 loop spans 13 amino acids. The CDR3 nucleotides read TGCAGCGTTGAAAGTGGACAGGGGGAGCCGGCTTTCTTT. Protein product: CSVESGQGEPAFF.

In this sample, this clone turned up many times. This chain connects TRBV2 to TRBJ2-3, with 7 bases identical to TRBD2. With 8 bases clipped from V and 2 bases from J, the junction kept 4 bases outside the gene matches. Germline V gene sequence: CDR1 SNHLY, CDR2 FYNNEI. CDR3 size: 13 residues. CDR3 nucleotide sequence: TGTGCCAGCCTAGCGGAGTACACAGATACGCAGTATTTT. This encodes CASLAEYTDTQYF. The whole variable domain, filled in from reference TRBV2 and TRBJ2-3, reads EPEVTQTPSHQVTQMGQEVILRCVPISNHLYFYWYRQILGQKVEFLVSFYNNEISEKSEIFDDQFSVERPDGSNFTLKIRSTKLEDSAMYFCASLAEYTDTQYFGPGTRLTVL.

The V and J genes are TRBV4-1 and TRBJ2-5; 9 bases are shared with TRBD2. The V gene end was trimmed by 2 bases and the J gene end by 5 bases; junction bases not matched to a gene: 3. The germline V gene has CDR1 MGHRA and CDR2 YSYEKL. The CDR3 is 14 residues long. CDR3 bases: TGCGCCAGCAGCCAACAAACTAGCGGGGAGACCCAGTACTTC. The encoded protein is CASSQQTSGETQYF.

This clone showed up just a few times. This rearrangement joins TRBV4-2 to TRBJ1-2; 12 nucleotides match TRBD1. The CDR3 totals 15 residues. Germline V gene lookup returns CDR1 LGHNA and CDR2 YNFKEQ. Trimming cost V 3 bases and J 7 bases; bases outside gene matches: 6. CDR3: CASSQSKGQGAGYTF. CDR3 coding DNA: TGTGCCAGCAGCCAGAGTAAGGGACAGGGGGCTGGCTACACCTTC.

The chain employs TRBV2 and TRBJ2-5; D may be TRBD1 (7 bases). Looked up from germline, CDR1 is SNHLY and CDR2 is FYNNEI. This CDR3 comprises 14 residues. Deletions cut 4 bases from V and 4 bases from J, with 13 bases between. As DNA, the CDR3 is TGTGCCAGCAGTGGCGGGACAGTAGGAGAGACCCAGTACTTC. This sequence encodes CASSGGTVGETQYF.

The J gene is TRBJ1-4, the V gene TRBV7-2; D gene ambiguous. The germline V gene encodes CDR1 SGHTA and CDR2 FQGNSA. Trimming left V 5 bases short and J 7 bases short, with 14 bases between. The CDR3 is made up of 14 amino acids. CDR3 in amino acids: CASSRGSEGEKLFF. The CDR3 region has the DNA TGTGCCAGCAGCAGAGGCAGCGAAGGTGAAAAACTGTTTTTT.

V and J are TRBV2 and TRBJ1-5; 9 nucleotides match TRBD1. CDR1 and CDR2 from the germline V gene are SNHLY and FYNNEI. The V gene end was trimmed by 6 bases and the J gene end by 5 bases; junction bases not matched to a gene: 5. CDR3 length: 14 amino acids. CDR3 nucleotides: TGTGCCAGCAGCCCGGGACAGGGAGATCAGCCCCAGCATTTT. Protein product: CASSPGQGDQPQHF. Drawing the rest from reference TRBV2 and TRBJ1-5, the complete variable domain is EPEVTQTPSHQVTQMGQEVILRCVPISNHLYFYWYRQILGQKVEFLVSFYNNEISEKSEIFDDQFSVERPDGSNFTLKIRSTKLEDSAMYFCASSPGQGDQPQHFGDGTRLSIL.